The next 14 T cell receptor beta chains were all read from a single sample in a study of cytomegalovirus exposure and HLA in healthy donors. The PCR ran on 60 Vbeta and 13 Jbeta primers. The table came from immunoSEQ multiplex PCR; TCRdb's copy has only in-frame clones and leaves some out. The data contain about 110,000 clones, roughly 12% of them singletons. The sequenced material came from PBMCs. The receptors come from a middle-aged man in good health and CMV-seropositive.

The chain combines TRBV9 with TRBJ2-1; 11 bases map to TRBD2. The CDR3 contains 17 residues. Germline loops: CDR1 SGDLS, CDR2 YYNGEE. V lost 4 bases and J lost 12; bases outside the gene matches: 18. CDR3 sequence reads: CASSPSLAGGPSFGQFF. The CDR3 DNA reads TGTGCCAGCAGCCCATCGTTAGCGGGAGGGCCGAGCTTCGGGCAGTTCTTC.

The chain couples TRBV9 to TRBJ2-1; TRBD1 aligns across 8 bases. This CDR3 is built from 17 residues. V dropped 0 bases and J dropped 1; count of bases not matched to a gene: 6. Per germline, CDR1 SGDLS and CDR2 YYNGEE. CDR3 DNA: TGTGCCAGCAGCGTAGACAGGGGGTCTACGTCCTACAATGAGCAGTTCTTC. It codes for CASSVDRGSTSYNEQFF.

This clone was recorded a few times. J is TRBJ2-1 and V is TRBV29-1; a possible D gene is TRBD1 (5 bases). The germline V gene encodes CDR1 SQVTM and CDR2 ANQGSEA. The CDR3 has 13 amino acids. Deletions cut 7 bases from V and 9 bases from J, with 19 bases between. CDR3 in DNA: TGCAGCGCGAACACAGGTGGGATCGTTGAGCAGTTCTTC. Translating it yields CSANTGGIVEQFF.

This clone was recorded a few times. No conserved phenylalanine or tryptophan is present at the end of the CDR3, so a read error is the likely explanation. The limits of the CDR3 on the DNA are not certain, so only TCRdb's listed CDR3 is given. The chain has TRBV28 and TRBJ1-2. The germline V gene encodes CDR1 MDHEN and CDR2 SYDVKM. The CDR3 totals 13 residues, both ends included. The CDR3: CASSNSTNYGYKV.

This clone has a handful of counts. The CDR3 is CASSLLSGGEQETQYF. The CDR3 DNA reads TGTGCCAGCAGCTTACTATCGGGCGGGGAGCAAGAGACCCAGTACTTC. The V and J genes are TRBV7-8 and TRBJ2-5, with a tentative D call TRBD2 (6 bases). V lost 2 bases and J 2 bases, leaving 15 bases between the germline ends. This CDR3 has 16 amino acids. Germline V gene lookup returns CDR1 SGHVS and CDR2 FQNEAQ.

This clone occurred a few times. The chain uses TRBV7-9 and TRBJ2-2; weak D call: TRBD2 (6 bases). Trimming pared 2 bases from V and 4 bases from J, leaving 11 bases between. Per germline, CDR1 SEHNR and CDR2 FQNEAQ (reference sequence). The CDR3 has 15 residues. This chain's CDR3 is CASSLFAGSTGELFF. The CDR3 DNA is TGTGCCAGCAGCTTATTCGCGGGGAGCACCGGGGAGCTGTTTTTT.

The chain has TRBV28 and TRBJ2-7; tentatively, D is TRBD2 (5 bases). The germline gives CDR1 MDHEN, CDR2 SYDVKM. V gave up 6 bases and J gave up 0 bases, with 12 bases separating them. CDR3 length: 14 residues. CDR3 nucleotide sequence: TGTGCCAGCAGGCCTCGGACTGTCTCCTACGAGCAGTACTTC. This sequence encodes CASRPRTVSYEQYF. Together with reference TRBV28 and TRBJ2-7, the CDR3 gives the full variable domain: DVKVTQSSRYLVKRTGEKVFLECVQDMDHENMFWYRQDPGLGLRLIYFSYDVKMKEKGDIPEGYSVSREKKERFSLILESASTNQTSMYLCASRPRTVSYEQYFGPGTRLTVT.

This sequence joins TRBV5-1 and TRBJ1-1; D gene ambiguous. There are 15 residues in the CDR3. The germline V and J ends were trimmed by 0 bases and 3 bases, with 12 bases remaining between them. Germline lookup yields CDR1 SGHRS and CDR2 YFSETQ. The CDR3 DNA reads TGCGCCAGCAGCTTGGCATCGCGGAGGGACACTGAAGCTTTCTTT. Protein product: CASSLASRRDTEAFF.

This clone has a handful of counts. This chain uses TRBV5-1 with TRBJ2-6; no firm D call. CDR1 is SGHRS and CDR2 is YFSETQ in the germline V gene. The CDR3 is 15 amino acids. V was trimmed by 1 base and J by 0 bases, leaving 5 bases between them. CDR3 region: CASSLYYSGANVLTF. CDR3 sequence (DNA): TGCGCCAGCAGCTTGTACTACTCTGGGGCCAACGTCCTGACTTTC.

This clone came up a few times. This rearrangement joins TRBV28 to TRBJ1-5, with D possibly matching TRBD1 (6 bases). V was cut by 4 bases and J by 7 bases, with 14 bases left in between. Germline values: CDR1 MDHEN, CDR2 SYDVKM. CDR3 length equals 14 residues. The CDR3 coding sequence is TGTGCCAGCAGTTCTGGGGGGGCGGGACAGCCCCAGCATTTT. This sequence encodes CASSSGGAGQPQHF.

With regard to this clone: An end of the junction differs from the germline gene, which may be a read error. This chain links TRBV6-5 with TRBJ2-3; D call uncertain. The CDR3 consists of 13 residues. Per germline, CDR1 MNHEY and CDR2 SVGAGI. CDR3 in DNA: TGTGACAGCAGTTACTCACGGACAGATACGCAGTATTTT. Its translation is CDSSYSRTDTQYF.

This clone came up a few times. The chain recombines TRBV5-4 with TRBJ2-7, with 8 bases identical to TRBD2. Germline V lookup: CDR1 SGHNT, CDR2 YYREEE (reference sequence). CDR3 size: 13 residues. V dropped 5 bases and J dropped 1; count of bases not matched to a gene: 2. CDR3 amino acids: CASSSSGSYEQYF. The CDR3 coding sequence is TGTGCCAGCAGTTCTAGCGGGTCCTACGAGCAGTACTTC.

This clone was detected only a few times. The chain recombines TRBV5-1 with TRBJ1-1; D call uncertain. V lost 0 bases to trimming and J lost 0 bases, with 12 bases between them. This CDR3 contains 16 residues. Germline CDR1 reads SGHRS; CDR2 reads YFSETQ. For the CDR3, the DNA is TGCGCCAGCAGCTTGGTGGGAGCAGCTGTGAACACTGAAGCTTTCTTT. Protein: CASSLVGAAVNTEAFF.

J is TRBJ2-7 and V is TRBV6-6; TRBD2 matches at 10 bases. The germline gives CDR1 MNHNY, CDR2 SVGAGI (reference sequence). The trim removed 5 bases at V and 7 bases at J, leaving 5 bases unmatched. The CDR3 extends over 13 amino acids. The CDR3 reads CASSIRTSGEQYF. As DNA, the CDR3 is TGTGCCAGCAGTATCCGGACTAGCGGAGAGCAGTACTTC.